These 4 T cell receptor beta chains came from one sample sequenced in a study of T-cell reconstitution after alpha-beta-depleted transplantation in children. The authors prepared the TCRbeta library with unique molecular identifiers. TCRdb reanalysed the PCR reads using MiXCR and keeps one entry per CDR3 protein. Of 700,000 to 950,000 distinct CDR3 sequences in the sample, 15% to 20% were seen once. The sample in question was PBMCs, mostly from graft donor cells, obtained 360 days after TCRalphabeta/CD19-depleted stem cell transplant. The receptors come from a male patient younger than 18 who had a stem cell transplant for acute lymphoblastic leukemia, so the T cells may come from the graft donor.

V gene TRBV5-1 combines with J gene TRBJ2-5; a weak D match, TRBD1 (6 bases). CDR3 length: 14 residues. CDR1 and CDR2 (germline): SGHRS, YFSETQ. Trimming cost V 0 bases and J 5 bases, with 11 bases left between them. In nucleotides, the CDR3 is TGCGCCAGCAGCTTGGGGGGACAAACGGAGACCCAGTACTTC. It specifies CASSLGGQTETQYF.

V and J are TRBV15 and TRBJ1-5, with 7 nucleotides matching TRBD1. Losses at the gene ends were 0 bases for V and 1 base for J; bases not matched to a gene: 3. CDR1 and CDR2 (germline): LNHNV, YYDKDF (reference sequence). The CDR3 totals 16 residues. The CDR3 region is CATSREGTVSNQPQHF. The CDR3 DNA reads as TGTGCCACCAGCAGAGAAGGGACAGTGAGCAATCAGCCCCAGCATTTT.

The gene calls are TRBV29-1 and TRBJ2-3; D is possibly TRBD1 or TRBD2 (5 bases each). The length of the CDR3 is 19 residues. Germline values: CDR1 SQVTM, CDR2 ANQGSEA. Trimming removed 3 bases at V and 4 bases at J, with 29 bases between. This CDR3 is CSVETPPGSLVWDADTQYF. The CDR3 region has the DNA TGCAGCGTTGAGACCCCCCCAGGGTCACTAGTTTGGGATGCAGATACGCAGTATTTT.

This clonotype was counted only a few times. This chain connects TRBV15 to TRBJ1-5, with D perhaps matching TRBD1 (6 bases). This CDR3 region has 19 residues. V was pared by 0 bases and J by 0 bases, with 18 bases between. Germline V gives CDR1 LNHNV, CDR2 YYDKDF (reference sequence). The CDR3 nucleotides read TGTGCCACCAGCAGAGATGGGACACTTAACCTCTATAGCAATCAGCCCCAGCATTTT. Its translation: CATSRDGTLNLYSNQPQHF.